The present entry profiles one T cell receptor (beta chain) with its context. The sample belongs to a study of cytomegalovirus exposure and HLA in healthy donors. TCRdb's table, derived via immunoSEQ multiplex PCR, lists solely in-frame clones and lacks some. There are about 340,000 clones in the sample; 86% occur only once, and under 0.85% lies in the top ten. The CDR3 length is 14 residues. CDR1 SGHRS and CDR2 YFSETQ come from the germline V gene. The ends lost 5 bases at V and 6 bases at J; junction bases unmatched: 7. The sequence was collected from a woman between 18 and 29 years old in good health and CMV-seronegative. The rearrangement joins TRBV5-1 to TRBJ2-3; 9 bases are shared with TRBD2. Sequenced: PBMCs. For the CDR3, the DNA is TGCGCCAGCAGTACCGGGACTAGCAGGGATACGCAGTATTTT. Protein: CASSTGTSRDTQYF.